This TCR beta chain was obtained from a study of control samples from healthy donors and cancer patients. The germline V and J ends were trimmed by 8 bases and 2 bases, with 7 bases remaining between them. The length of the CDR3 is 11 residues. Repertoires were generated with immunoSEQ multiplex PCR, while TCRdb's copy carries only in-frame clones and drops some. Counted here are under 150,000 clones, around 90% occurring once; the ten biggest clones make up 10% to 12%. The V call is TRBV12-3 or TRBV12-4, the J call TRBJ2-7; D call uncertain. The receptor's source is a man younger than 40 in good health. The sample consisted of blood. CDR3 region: CASGSTYEQYF. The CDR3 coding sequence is TGTGCCAGCGGTTCTACCTACGAGCAGTACTTC.